A selection of T cell receptor beta chains follows, all from one sample in a study of T-cell reconstitution after alpha-beta-depleted transplantation in children. TCRdb called the PCR reads again in MiXCR, with one record for every CDR3 protein. Of roughly 350,000 distinct CDR3 sequences listed, 10% are singletons. The specimen was PBMCs from the stem cell graft donor, collected from the stem cell graft. Every receptor here comes from a human donor who donated a stem cell graft to a child with acute lymphoblastic leukemia. The CDR3 runs from the conserved cysteine through the conserved F or W. The D gene is left open where the match is weak. Clone size is given for some rows only: seen once, a few or many times, or a class if the clone is expanded.

many TRBJ2-7 TRBD2 TRBV13 TGTGCCAGCAGCTTAGGAAGTAGCGGGAGCCCCGAGCAGTACTTC CASSLGSSGSPEQYF
NA TRBJ2-2 TRBD2 TRBV3-1 TGTGCCAGCAGCCCGCGGGGGGTCTCCCTCCGGGAGCTGTTTTTT CASSPRGVSLRELFF
NA TRBJ2-2 NA TRBV4-2 TGTGCCAGCAGCCAACTACTACGGGGGAGCACCGGGGAGCTGTTTTTT CASSQLLRGSTGELFF
few TRBJ2-2 TRBD1 TRBV6-1 TGTGCCAGCAGGATTGTCGGGACAGCGAACACCGGGGAGCTGTTTTTT CASRIVGTANTGELFF
NA TRBJ2-7 NA TRBV29-1 TGCAGCGTTAAACGAAGGTCCTACGAGCAGTACTTC CSVKRRSYEQYF
few TRBJ1-4 TRBD1 TRBV6-6 TGTGCCAGCAGTTACGGCGACAGGGGTCTGGATTTT CASSYGDRGLDF
few TRBJ1-3 NA TRBV12-3/TRBV12-4 TGTGCCAGCAGACCGGGAAGGGCTGGAAACACCATATATTTT CASRPGRAGNTIYF
NA TRBJ2-3 NA TRBV20-1 TGCAGTGCTAGCCCTAGCACACACACAGATACGCAGTATTTT CSASPSTHTDTQYF
few TRBJ2-5 TRBD2 TRBV7-2 TGTGCCAGCAGCTTAGCTTTTAGCGGGGGAACTCAAGAGACCCAGTACTTC CASSLAFSGGTQETQYF
many TRBJ2-1 TRBD2 TRBV5-1 TGCGCCAGCAGCTTTCCAGCGGGAGAGGGGGATGAGCAGTTCTTC CASSFPAGEGDEQFF
NA TRBJ1-5 TRBD1 TRBV7-2 TGTGCCAGCAGCTATGGGACAGCGGGAGGTGGCAATCAGCCCCAGCATTTT CASSYGTAGGGNQPQHF
once TRBJ2-1 NA TRBV20-1 TGCAGTGCTAGAGATCTGTGGGGCTCGTCTGTGAGAAATGAGCAGTTCTTC CSARDLWGSSVRNEQFF
few TRBJ2-1 NA TRBV7-2 TGTGCCAGCAGCTTTTCTGTCAATGAGCAGTTCTTC CASSFSVNEQFF
many TRBJ2-1 NA TRBV5-1 TGCGCCAGCAGCCTGGGGACTTACAATGAGCAGTTCTTC CASSLGTYNEQFF
many TRBJ1-1 NA TRBV27 TGTGCCAGCAGTTTTAATCCTAAGGACACCTACACTGAAGCTTTCTTT CASSFNPKDTYTEAFF
NA TRBJ2-1 NA TRBV12-3/TRBV12-4 TGTGCCAGCAGTTTAGCGGGGTGGGACACCGGGGTCTCCTACAATGAGCAGTTCTTC CASSLAGWDTGVSYNEQFF
NA TRBJ2-1 TRBD2 TRBV10-3 TGTGCCATCAGTGAGTCCGGGACTAGCGGGAATGAGCAGTTCTTC CAISESGTSGNEQFF
few TRBJ2-7 TRBD2 TRBV20-1 TGCAGTGCTAGAGTACTAGCGGTAGGAGCCTACGAGCAGTACTTC CSARVLAVGAYEQYF
few TRBJ2-1 TRBD2 TRBV7-2 TGTGCCAGCAGCTTTCTTTTAGGAGCGGGAGCTTACAATGAGCAGTTCTTC CASSFLLGAGAYNEQFF
many TRBJ2-1 NA TRBV10-2 TGCGCCAGCAGTGACGGGGGCTCCTACAATGAGCAGTTCTTC CASSDGGSYNEQFF
many TRBJ1-6 NA TRBV12-3/TRBV12-4 TGTGCCAGCAGTTTAGGTCTGAGTAATTCACCCCTCCACTTT CASSLGLSNSPLHF
few TRBJ2-3 NA TRBV29-1 TGCAGCGTTGCCGGCCTCACAGATACGCAGTATTTT CSVAGLTDTQYF
NA TRBJ1-2 NA TRBV5-6 TGTGCCAGCAGCTTGCGGGGGCCGTTCGATGGCTACACCTTC CASSLRGPFDGYTF
many TRBJ2-2 NA TRBV3-1 TGTGCCAGCAGCCGAATGGGAGCCGCGAACACCGGGGAGCTGTTTTTT CASSRMGAANTGELFF
NA TRBJ1-6 NA TRBV20-1 TGCAGTGCTAGTGACGGAAGCTCCTATAATTCACCCCTCCACTTT CSASDGSSYNSPLHF
NA TRBJ2-3 NA TRBV18 TGTGCCAGCTCACCCGGACTACCTCGCACAGATACGCAGTATTTT CASSPGLPRTDTQYF
NA TRBJ1-2 NA TRBV3-1 TGTGCCAGCAGCCGGGGTAATCGGGATAACTATGGCTACACCTTC CASSRGNRDNYGYTF
many TRBJ2-5 TRBD2 TRBV6-2/TRBV6-3 TGTGCCAGCAGTTTAGGACTAGTCCAAGAGACCCAGTACTTC CASSLGLVQETQYF
few TRBJ2-7 NA TRBV29-1 TGCAGCGTTGTATTCCAGGCCTTCGAGCAGTACTTC CSVVFQAFEQYF
NA TRBJ2-2 TRBD2 TRBV27 TGTGCCAGCAGTTTCCTAGCGGGAGAGACCGGGGAGCTGTTTTTT CASSFLAGETGELFF
few TRBJ1-4 NA TRBV4-2 TGTGCCAGCAGCCAAACGGATGGGGCCAGGGAAAAACTGTTTTTT CASSQTDGAREKLFF
NA TRBJ2-1 TRBD1 TRBV5-1 TGCGCCAGCAGCCCCGCCAGGACAGGGGACAATGAGCAGTTCTTC CASSPARTGDNEQFF
many TRBJ1-5 NA TRBV20-1 TGCAGTGCTAGCACAGGGCAGCCCCAGCATTTT CSASTGQPQHF
many TRBJ2-6 NA TRBV7-6 TGTGCCAGCAGCCTCCCCGGGGTGCGAGGGGCCAACGTCCTGACTTTC CASSLPGVRGANVLTF
NA TRBJ1-4 NA TRBV29-1 TGCAGCGCTGCCCCAGGGACCACTAATGAAAAACTGTTTTTT CSAAPGTTNEKLFF
NA TRBJ2-1 TRBD2 TRBV3-1 TGTGCCAGCAGCCAAGGACTAGCGGCTCTCAATGAGCAGTTCTTC CASSQGLAALNEQFF